One and the same sample provided the 2 T cell receptor beta chains below, sequenced in a study of cytomegalovirus exposure and HLA in healthy donors. Primers: 60 Vbeta forward and 13 Jbeta reverse. Clones were sequenced by immunoSEQ multiplex PCR, and TCRdb holds only the in-frame ones, with some missing. The data hold about 150,000 clones, with 60% to 85% observed a single time. Sequencing input: PBMCs. The receptors derive from a woman in her 40s in good health and CMV-seronegative.

The chain is built from TRBV2 and TRBJ2-1; a possible D gene is TRBD2 (6 bases). Trimming removed 4 bases at V and 7 bases at J, with 11 bases between. The CDR3 runs to 13 residues. Germline CDR1 reads SNHLY; CDR2 reads FYNNEI. The CDR3 DNA is TGTGCCAGCAGTGGGAGGAGGGGTAATGAGCAGTTCTTC. This gives the protein CASSGRRGNEQFF.

This chain links TRBV18 with TRBJ2-3, with 7 bases identical to TRBD1. The length of the CDR3 is 15 residues. With V trimmed by 4 bases and J by 4 bases, 8 bases remained unmatched. The germline gives CDR1 KGHSH, CDR2 LQKENI. This CDR3 reads CASSQSPGGADTQYF. Written as DNA, the CDR3 is TGTGCCAGCTCACAATCGCCAGGGGGAGCAGATACGCAGTATTTT.